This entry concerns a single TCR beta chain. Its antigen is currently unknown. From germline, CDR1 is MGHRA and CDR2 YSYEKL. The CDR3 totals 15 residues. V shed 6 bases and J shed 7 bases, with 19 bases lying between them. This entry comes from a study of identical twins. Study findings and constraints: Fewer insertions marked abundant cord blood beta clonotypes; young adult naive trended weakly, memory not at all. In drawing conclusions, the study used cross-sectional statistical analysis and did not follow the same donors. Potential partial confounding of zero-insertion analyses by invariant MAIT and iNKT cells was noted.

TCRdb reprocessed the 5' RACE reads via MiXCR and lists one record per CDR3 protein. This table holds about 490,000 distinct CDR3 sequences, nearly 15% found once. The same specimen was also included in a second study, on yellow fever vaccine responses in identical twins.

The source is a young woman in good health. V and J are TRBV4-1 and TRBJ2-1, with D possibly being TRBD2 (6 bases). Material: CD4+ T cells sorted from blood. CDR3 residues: CASRLGPAGRNEQFF. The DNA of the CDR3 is TGCGCCAGCAGACTGGGACCGGCGGGGAGAAATGAGCAGTTCTTC.